A selection of T cell receptor beta chains follows, all from one sample in a study of cytomegalovirus exposure and HLA in healthy donors. Data came from immunoSEQ multiplex PCR; TCRdb stores just in-frame clones and leaves some out. Among tens of thousands of clones listed, roughly 90% were seen once. Source material: PBMCs. The origin of the receptors is a man aged 25-40 years in good health and CMV-seropositive. Each CDR3 is given with its conserved first and last residue. A D gene is named only where the DNA matches it firmly. Size values are once, few and many counts, or a class for expanded clones, and some rows have none.

. . TRBJ1-1 TRBV5-1 TGCGCCAGCAGCTTGGAGCTCCCGAACACTGAAGCTTTCTTT CASSLELPNTEAFF
. TRBD1 TRBJ1-2 TRBV4-2 TGTGCCAGCAGCCACCCGGGACAGGCTAACTATGGCTACACCTTC CASSHPGQANYGYTF
. . TRBJ1-1 TRBV27 TGTGCCAGCAGTCCGCTTTGGACAGAAGAGAAAACTGAAGCTTTCTTT CASSPLWTEEKTEAFF
few TRBD1 TRBJ2-1 TRBV28 TGTGCCAGCAGTCCGACCGGGACAGGCTACAATGAGCAGTTCTTC CASSPTGTGYNEQFF
. TRBD1 TRBJ1-5 TRBV7-8 TGTGCCAGCAGCGCCATAGGACAGGGTACGAATCAGCCCCAGCATTTT CASSAIGQGTNQPQHF
once TRBD1 TRBJ2-4 TRBV5-6 TGTGCCAGCAGCTTTGACAGGGGGCAGACTAGTGACATTCAGTACTTC CASSFDRGQTSDIQYF
few . TRBJ2-3 TRBV19 TGTGCCAGTAACATCGGACAGAATGAGTGGAGCACAGATACGCAGTATTTT CASNIGQNEWSTDTQYF
. TRBD1 TRBJ1-5 TRBV6-5 TGTGCCAGCAGCCGGGACAGGGCTAATCAGCCCCAGCATTTT CASSRDRANQPQHF
. . TRBJ1-2 TRBV6-1 TGTGCCAGCAGTTCCCACTGGGGCGGAGGCTACACCTTC CASSSHWGGGYTF
. TRBD1 TRBJ2-7 TRBV28 TGTGCCAGCAAACGCCGCGGACAGGGCGACCACGAGCAGCACTTC CASKRRGQGDHEQHF
once TRBD2 TRBJ2-7 TRBV11-2 TGTGCCAGCAGCTTCGCCCGACTAGCGGGAGACTACGAGCAGTACTTC CASSFARLAGDYEQYF
. TRBD2 TRBJ2-2 TRBV7-9 TGTGCCAGCAGCTCGGGACTAGCGCTGACCGGGGAGCTGTTTTTT CASSSGLALTGELFF
. TRBD2 TRBJ2-3 TRBV28 TGTGCCAGCAGTACGGGACTAGCGGGAGGGCCGTTCGGCACAGATACGCAGTATTTT CASSTGLAGGPFGTDTQYF
. . TRBJ2-2 TRBV28 TGTGCCAGCAGCCCATATCCCGGGATCGACACCGGGGAGCTGTTTTTT CASSPYPGIDTGELFF
. . TRBJ1-2 TRBV21-1 TGTGCCAGCAGCAAAGTGGCCGAGGGCTATGGCTACACCTTC CASSKVAEGYGYTF
. TRBD2 TRBJ2-5 TRBV5-1 TGCGCCAGCAGCTCCATTACTAGCGAAGAGACCCAGTACTTC CASSSITSEETQYF
. . TRBJ2-5 TRBV19 TGTGCCAGTAGTTCTAAGACAGGCGACGTACGAGAGACCCAGTACTTC CASSSKTGDVRETQYF
. . TRBJ2-3 TRBV11-3 TGTGCCAGCAGCTTAGATCAAGTGGGAGCCAGCACAGATACGCAGTATTTT CASSLDQVGASTDTQYF
. . TRBJ1-5 TRBV15 TGTGCCACCAGCTCCGGGGGAGGGGCCAATCAGCCCCAGCATTTT CATSSGGGANQPQHF
. TRBD2 TRBJ2-1 TRBV5-1 TGCGCCAGCAGATATAGCGGGACATCCTACAATGAGCAGTTCTTC CASRYSGTSYNEQFF
. . TRBJ2-3 TRBV29-1 TGCAGCGTGGCGAGGGTCACAGATACGCAGTATTTT CSVARVTDTQYF
. TRBD1 TRBJ2-3 TRBV11-3 TGTGCCAGCAGCTCCTCCTTTTGGACAGGGAGCACCGATACGCAGTATTTT CASSSSFWTGSTDTQYF
. . TRBJ1-6 TRBV6-4 TGTGCCAGCAGCCCTTCGCGAGAATCACCCCTCCACTTT CASSPSRESPLHF
. . TRBJ2-5 TRBV6-5 TGTGCCAGCAGTTACCTCGGGAGTTACGAGACCCAGTACTTC CASSYLGSYETQYF
. . TRBJ2-3 TRBV29-1 TGCAGCGTTGGCGGAGATACGCAGTATTTT CSVGGDTQYF
. . TRBJ1-1 TRBV5-1 TGCGCCAGCAACGACCGGGTTAGGGGTGAAGCTTTCTTT CASNDRVRGEAFF
. . TRBJ1-4 TRBV30 TGTGCCTGGAATCCCACGGGAATTGAAAAACTGTTTTTT CAWNPTGIEKLFF
. . TRBJ2-3 TRBV11-3 TGTGCCAGCAGCTTAGTGAGTGGCGGGGTGGGGCTAAAGCAGTATTTT CASSLVSGGVGLKQYF
. TRBD2 TRBJ2-3 TRBV2 TGTGCCAGCAGTGAAGTACTAGCGGGGAGAGATACAGATACGCAGTATTTT CASSEVLAGRDTDTQYF
. TRBD1 TRBJ2-1 TRBV4-2 TGTGCCAGCAGTCTCGACGGCAGGGGGCTTAGAAATGAGCAGTTCTTC CASSLDGRGLRNEQFF
. TRBD1 TRBJ2-2 TRBV5-1 TGCGCCAGCAGCTTGGGAGGACAGGGGGGCACCGGGGAGCTGTTTTTT CASSLGGQGGTGELFF
. TRBD2 TRBJ2-7 TRBV7-2 TGTGCCAGCAGCCGCGGGAGTACCTCCGACGAGCAGTACTTC CASSRGSTSDEQYF
. . TRBJ1-1 TRBV29-1 TGCAGCGTTATCAGGGGGAACACTGAAGCTTTCTTT CSVIRGNTEAFF
. TRBD1 TRBJ2-1 TRBV11-2 TGTGCCAGCAGCATCGACAGGGTGGAAGGCGATGAGCAGTTCTTC CASSIDRVEGDEQFF
. TRBD1 TRBJ1-2 TRBV25-1 TGTGCCAGCAGTTTATCTCAGGGGGCGAGGGGCTACACCTTC CASSLSQGARGYTF
. TRBD1 TRBJ1-3 TRBV4-1 TGCGCCAGCAGCTTCCTAGTGGGGGACAGTCGGCTTGGAAACACCATATATTTT CASSFLVGDSRLGNTIYF
. . TRBJ2-7 TRBV6-5 TGTGCCAGCAGGAAGGGGCGACATCAGGCCTACGAGCAGTACTTC CASRKGRHQAYEQYF
. TRBD1 TRBJ2-1 TRBV2 TGTGCCAGCACCGCGGGACAGGGGTCCTACAATGAGCAGTTCTTC CASTAGQGSYNEQFF
. . TRBJ2-3 TRBV2 TGTGCCAGCAGTGTCGGACAGTCCTCGGGTACGGCGCAGTATTTT CASSVGQSSGTAQYF
. TRBD2 TRBJ2-7 TRBV30 TGTGCCTGGAGTGCGGGGACTAGCGTTCTCTACGAGCAGTACTTC CAWSAGTSVLYEQYF
once . TRBJ1-5 TRBV5-7 TGTGCCAGCACCACAGGGAAGAGTGGGCAGCCCCAGCATTTT CASTTGKSGQPQHF
. TRBD1 TRBJ1-3 TRBV5-1 TGCGCCAGCAGCTTTTACTTCGCAGGGGGCGCGAACACCATATATTTT CASSFYFAGGANTIYF
. . TRBJ1-5 TRBV2 TGTGCCAGCAGTCGAGATCAGGGGTCCAATCAGCCCCAGCATTTT CASSRDQGSNQPQHF
. . TRBJ2-1 TRBV11-2 TGTGCCAGCAGCTTTTCGGCTAGTGGAGTCAAGCAGTTCTTC CASSFSASGVKQFF
. TRBD2 TRBJ2-7 TRBV7-2 TGTGCCAGCAGCTTACCCCATCGGACTAGCGGGAGGAGGAACGAGCAGTACTTC CASSLPHRTSGRRNEQYF
. TRBD2 TRBJ2-5 TRBV2 TGTGCCAGCACCCCGTTGCTAGCGGGAGTAGAGACCCAGTACTTC CASTPLLAGVETQYF